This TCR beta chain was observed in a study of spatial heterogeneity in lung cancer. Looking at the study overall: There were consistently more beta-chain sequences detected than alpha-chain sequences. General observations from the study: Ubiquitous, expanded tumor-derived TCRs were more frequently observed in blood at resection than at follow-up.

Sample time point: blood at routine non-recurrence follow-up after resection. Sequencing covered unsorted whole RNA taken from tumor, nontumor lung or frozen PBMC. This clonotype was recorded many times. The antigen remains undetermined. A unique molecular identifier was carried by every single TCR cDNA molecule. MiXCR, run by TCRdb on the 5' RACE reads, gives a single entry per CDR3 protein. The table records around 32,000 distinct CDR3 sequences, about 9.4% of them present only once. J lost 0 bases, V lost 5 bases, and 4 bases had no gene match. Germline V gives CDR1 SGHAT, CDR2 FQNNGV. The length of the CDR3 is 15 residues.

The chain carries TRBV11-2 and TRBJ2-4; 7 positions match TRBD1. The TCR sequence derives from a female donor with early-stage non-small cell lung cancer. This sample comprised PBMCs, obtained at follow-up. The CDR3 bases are TGTGCCAGCAGCGTCGACAGGGTAGCCAAAAACATTCAGTACTTC. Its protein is CASSVDRVAKNIQYF.